The 11 T cell receptor beta chains listed next were all sequenced from one sample in a study of cytomegalovirus exposure and HLA in healthy donors. Researchers ran the PCR with 60 Vbeta and 13 Jbeta primers. Data came from immunoSEQ multiplex PCR; TCRdb stores just in-frame clones and leaves some out. This repertoire shows around 150,000 clones, about 80% found once; its top ten account for more than 3%. Input material: PBMCs. The receptors were gathered from a man younger than 45 in good health and CMV-seropositive.

This clone was counted a single time. The chain combines TRBV5-1 with TRBJ2-7, with D perhaps TRBD1 (5 bases). The CDR3 has 14 amino acids. CDR1 and CDR2 from the germline V gene are SGHRS and YFSETQ. V was shortened by 6 bases and J by 3 bases, with 16 bases between the two germline ends. The CDR3 DNA is TGCGCCAGCACCGACTTCGGACATGACTACGAGCAGTACTTC. This encodes CASTDFGHDYEQYF.

The chain employs TRBV27 and TRBJ2-7; D may be TRBD1 (7 bases). CDR1 and CDR2 (germline): MNHEY, SMNVEV (reference sequence). Trimming cost V 5 bases and J 1 base, with 9 bases left between them. CDR3 length equals 13 residues. This chain's CDR3 is CASSAGQSYEQYF. In DNA form, the CDR3 reads TGTGCCAGCAGTGCGGGACAGTCCTACGAGCAGTACTTC.

The chain carries TRBV5-8 and TRBJ1-1; D uncertain. V lost 1 base and J lost 0, with 7 bases in between. This CDR3 spans 14 amino acids. Germline V lookup: CDR1 SGHTS, CDR2 YDEGEE. CDR3 nucleotide sequence: TGTGCCAGCAGCTTGAAGCATATGAACACTGAAGCTTTCTTT. Residues: CASSLKHMNTEAFF.

This chain joins TRBV27 and TRBJ2-7, with 9 bases that match TRBD2. CDR1 and CDR2 from the germline V gene are MNHEY and SMNVEV (reference sequence). CDR3 length: 14 residues. With V trimmed by 5 bases and J by 2 bases, 4 bases remained unmatched. The CDR3 DNA is TGTGCCAGCAGTAGACTAGCGGACACCTACGAGCAGTACTTC. This gives the protein CASSRLADTYEQYF.

With regard to this clone: Here the CDR3 omits its conserved ending phenylalanine or tryptophan, so a read error is the likely source. The chain combines TRBV28 with TRBJ1-6; weak D call: TRBD1 (5 bases). Trimming stripped 2 bases from V and 3 bases from J, with 17 bases between. The length of the CDR3 is 18 residues. Germline loops: CDR1 MDHEN, CDR2 SYDVKM. The chain's CDR3 is CASSLPVGRADYNSPLHL. The DNA of the CDR3 is TGTGCCAGCAGTTTACCGGTCGGCAGGGCGGACTATAATTCACCCCTCCACCTT.

This clone was detected only a few times. V is TRBV30 and J is TRBJ2-7, with 7 bases matching TRBD1. The CDR3 contains 13 residues. The junction had 11 bases not matched to a gene; V was cut back by 2 bases and J by 10 bases. CDR1 is GTSNPN, CDR2 SVGIG, per germline (reference sequence). The CDR3: CAWSPPIDRAQYF. CDR3 bases: TGTGCCTGGAGTCCTCCCATAGACAGGGCCCAGTACTTC.

This chain connects TRBV9 to TRBJ2-1, with D unclear. Deletions cut 0 bases from V and 6 bases from J, with 13 bases between. Germline CDR1 and CDR2: SGDLS and YYNGEE. This CDR3 comprises 15 residues. The chain's CDR3 is CASSVEEQNFNEQFF. In nucleotides, the CDR3 is TGTGCCAGCAGCGTAGAGGAACAGAACTTCAATGAGCAGTTCTTC.

This chain joins TRBV27 and TRBJ2-7, with D hard to call. CDR1 is MNHEY and CDR2 is SMNVEV in the germline V gene (reference sequence). V lost 2 bases and J lost 3, with 8 bases in between. The CDR3 sequence is 13 residues long. CDR3 residues: CASSLAGVYEQYF. DNA of the CDR3: TGTGCCAGCAGTTTAGCAGGCGTCTACGAGCAGTACTTC.

The V call is TRBV28, the J call TRBJ1-3; D uncertain. With 1 base removed from V and 4 bases from J, the gap between germline ends came to 11 bases. The CDR3 is made up of 15 amino acids. Per the germline V gene, CDR1 is MDHEN and CDR2 is SYDVKM. The CDR3 bases are TGTGCCAGCAGTTTATCGCAGGTACGAGGAAACACCATATATTTT. This translates into CASSLSQVRGNTIYF.

The chain uses TRBV2 and TRBJ2-2, with D hard to call. CDR1 SNHLY and CDR2 FYNNEI come from the germline V gene. Trimming cost V 6 bases and J 3 bases, with 8 bases left between them. This CDR3 region has 13 residues. For the CDR3, the DNA is TGTGCCAGCAGCCAAGAGGACACCGGGGAGCTGTTTTTT. It yields the protein CASSQEDTGELFF.

The V call is TRBV10-3, the J call TRBJ1-1; 11 positions match TRBD1. The CDR3 spans 14 residues. The V gene end was trimmed by 6 bases and the J gene end by 4 bases; junction bases not matched to a gene: 4. Germline lookup yields CDR1 ENHRY and CDR2 SYGVKD. The CDR3: CAIRGDRGFTEAFF. The CDR3 coding sequence is TGTGCCATCAGGGGGGACAGGGGGTTCACTGAAGCTTTCTTT.